The next 3 T cell receptor beta chains were all read from a single sample in a study of T-cell memory formation after mild COVID-19. In TCRdb, the 5' RACE reads were re-called with MiXCR into one record per CDR3 protein. The sample has fewer than 550,000 distinct CDR3 sequences; approximately 20% are singletons. Sequenced sample: PBMCs or a T cell subset sorted from them (not recorded which). The receptors here all came from an adult woman who had mild COVID-19 (a few samples of this study predate the infection). Cell type and time point are not known.

The V gene is TRBV10-3, the J gene TRBJ2-5, with D possibly called TRBD1 or TRBD2 (5 bases each). CDR1 is ENHRY, CDR2 SYGVKD, per germline. The length of the CDR3 is 13 residues. V was clipped by 4 bases and J by 5 bases, with 11 bases between them. CDR3 nucleotide sequence: TGTGCCATCAGTGTGCAGGGCGGGGAGACCCAGTACTTC. Translated: CAISVQGGETQYF.

The chain uses TRBV7-2 and TRBJ2-5; 7 bases are a match to TRBD2. The CDR3 is made up of 18 amino acids. Germline values: CDR1 SGHTA, CDR2 FQGNSA. The J segment lost 5 bases and the V segment lost 1 base, leaving 16 bases of the junction unmatched. The CDR3 DNA sequence: TGTGCCAGCAGCTTAGGACCCCCGGGCCGGGCGGGAGAGGAGACCCAGTACTTC. It codes for CASSLGPPGRAGEETQYF.

This clonotype has just a few counts. The rearrangement links TRBV29-1 to TRBJ1-5; no firm D call. With 4 bases removed from V and 1 base from J, the gap between germline ends came to 8 bases. Per germline, CDR1 SQVTM and CDR2 ANQGSEA. The CDR3 length is 13 residues. DNA for the CDR3: TGCAGCGTTGGGCACAAGAGCAATCAGCCCCAGCATTTT. It translates to CSVGHKSNQPQHF.